A selection of T cell receptor beta chains follows, all from one sample in a study of neoadjuvant anti-PD-1 for oral cavity cancer. Only in-frame clones appear in the TCRdb table, and some are missing; sequencing was by immunoSEQ multiplex PCR. The sample has 55,000 to 75,000 clones, under 85% seen once; the top ten hold 2% to 3%. Specimen: PBMCs, collected before nivolumab (anti-PD-1) treatment. These receptors originate from a person aged 40 to 85 with oral cavity squamous cell carcinoma. CDR3s include the opening cysteine and the closing phenylalanine or tryptophan. D genes are given only for firm matches. Expanded clones are given a class, and other clones once, few, many or no size at all.

>few|TRBD2|TRBV2|TRBJ2-1
CAGGGAGRDFGEQFF
TGTGCCGGGGGAGGAGCGGGACGGGATTTCGGGGAGCAGTTCTTC
>NA|NA|TRBV5-6|TRBJ1-1
CASSLFAEAFF
TGTGCCAGCAGCTTGTTCGCTGAAGCTTTCTTT
>NA|NA|TRBV6-5|TRBJ2-7
CASSYGDSYEQYF
TGTGCCAGCAGTTACGGGGACTCCTACGAGCAGTACTTC
>NA|NA|TRBV10-1|TRBJ1-5
CASSGVNQPQHF
TGCGCCAGCAGTGGGGTCAATCAGCCCCAGCATTTT
>NA|NA|TRBV21-1|TRBJ1-2
CASSKGTGNGGHGYTF
TGTGCCAGCAGCAAAGGGACAGGGAACGGTGGGCATGGCTACACCTTC
>NA|TRBD2|TRBV2|TRBJ2-3
CASSSQGTSGRADTQYF
TGTGCCAGCAGCTCACAGGGGACTAGCGGGAGAGCAGATACGCAGTATTTT
>NA|NA|TRBV19|TRBJ1-1
CASSPGHLNTEAFF
TGTGCCAGTAGTCCGGGACATCTGAACACTGAAGCTTTCTTT
>once|TRBD2|TRBV30|TRBJ2-1
CAWTPISGRATSEQFF
TGTGCCTGGACCCCTATTAGCGGGAGGGCCACGAGTGAGCAGTTCTTC
>NA|NA|TRBV6-4|TRBJ1-2
CASSEHSQGGYGYTF
TGTGCCAGCAGTGAGCATTCACAGGGTGGCTATGGCTACACCTTC
>once|TRBD2|TRBV9|TRBJ2-1
CASSPLGTSGIREQFF
TGTGCCAGCAGCCCGTTAGGGACTAGCGGGATTCGTGAGCAGTTCTTC
>NA|NA|TRBV5-1|TRBJ1-1
CASSLEGVNTEAFF
TGCGCCAGCAGCTTGGAGGGGGTGAACACTGAAGCTTTCTTT
>NA|NA|TRBV9|TRBJ2-2
CASSVGDPQIGELFF
TGTGCCAGCAGCGTAGGTGACCCGCAAATCGGGGAGCTGTTTTTT
>NA|NA|TRBV19|TRBJ2-3
CATTSGLTDTQYF
TGTGCCACCACGTCGGGCCTCACAGATACGCAGTATTTT
>NA|TRBD2|TRBV28|TRBJ2-5
CASLNAGGPSETQYF
TGTGCCAGTTTGAATGCGGGAGGGCCCTCAGAGACCCAGTACTTC
>NA|NA|TRBV2|TRBJ2-5
CASSEARTEKETQYF
TGTGCCAGCAGTGAAGCAAGGACAGAAAAAGAGACCCAGTACTTC
>few|NA|TRBV5-4|TRBJ1-2
CASSPSGGPGYGYTF
TGTGCCAGCAGCCCGTCGGGGGGGCCAGGCTATGGCTACACCTTC
>NA|TRBD1|TRBV5-4|TRBJ2-7
CASSVGQSAYEQYF
TGTGCCAGCAGCGTGGGACAGTCAGCCTACGAGCAGTACTTC
>NA|TRBD1|TRBV28|TRBJ1-1
CASSPGGLGTEAFF
TGTGCCAGCAGTCCAGGGGGGCTTGGCACTGAAGCTTTCTTT
>NA|NA|TRBV15|TRBJ2-1
CATRRGRGSYNEQFF
TGTGCCACCAGACGAGGCAGGGGCTCCTACAATGAGCAGTTCTTC
>NA|TRBD1|TRBV2|TRBJ2-4
CATVSGTGIKNIQYF
TGTGCCACCGTGTCCGGGACAGGGATAAAAAACATTCAGTACTTC
>few|TRBD1|TRBV5-6|TRBJ2-2
CASSRPGGTGELFF
TGTGCCAGCAGCAGGCCAGGGGGCACCGGGGAGCTGTTTTTT
>NA|NA|TRBV9|TRBJ2-7
CASSVAAGPSYEQYF
TGTGCCAGCAGCGTAGCGGCGGGCCCCTCCTACGAGCAGTACTTC
>NA|NA|TRBV18|TRBJ1-1
CASSSYPTGKNTEAFF
TGTGCCAGCTCATCATATCCAACCGGGAAGAACACTGAAGCTTTCTTT
>NA|NA|TRBV30|TRBJ2-5
CAWGGQGIQYF
TGTGCCTGGGGGGGGCAGGGGATCCAGTACTTC
>NA|TRBD1|TRBV5-1|TRBJ1-1
CASSLEKGANTEAFF
TGCGCCAGCAGCTTGGAGAAGGGGGCGAACACTGAAGCTTTCTTT
>NA|NA|TRBV28|TRBJ2-7
CASSLVETGGGKQYF
TGTGCCAGCAGTTTGGTGGAGACAGGAGGGGGCAAGCAGTACTTC
>NA|TRBD2|TRBV6-5|TRBJ2-3
CASSYGGSRTDTQYF
TGTGCCAGCAGTTATGGCGGGAGCCGGACAGATACGCAGTATTTT
>NA|NA|TRBV13|TRBJ1-1
CASAERRGQNTEAFF
TGTGCCAGCGCTGAACGCCGGGGCCAGAACACTGAAGCTTTCTTT
>NA|TRBD2|TRBV19|TRBJ2-3
CASSTGLAGYSTQYF
TGTGCCAGTAGTACCGGTCTAGCGGGATATTCCACGCAGTATTTT
>NA|TRBD1|TRBV19|TRBJ2-2
CASRGQGVIPTGELFF
TGTGCCAGTAGGGGACAGGGGGTCATCCCCACCGGGGAGCTGTTTTTT
>NA|NA|TRBV6-1|TRBJ2-1
CASIRRGAYNEQFF
TGTGCCAGCATCCGGCGGGGAGCCTACAATGAGCAGTTCTTC
>NA|TRBD1|TRBV28|TRBJ2-7
CASSLEGTGSGEQYF
TGTGCCAGCAGTTTAGAGGGGACAGGGTCGGGTGAGCAGTACTTC
>few|TRBD2|TRBV18|TRBJ2-2
CASSPPSRSGAGELFF
TGTGCCAGCTCACCACCAAGTCGCAGCGGGGCCGGGGAGCTGTTTTTT
>NA|NA|TRBV19|TRBJ1-6
CASSRGAQDNSPLHF
TGTGCCAGTAGTAGAGGGGCGCAGGATAATTCACCCCTCCACTTT
>NA|NA|TRBV11-2|TRBJ2-1
CASSSNRFSRSSYNEQFF
TGTGCCAGCAGCTCCAATCGTTTTAGCCGTAGCTCCTACAATGAGCAGTTCTTC
>NA|TRBD1|TRBV5-4|TRBJ1-5
CASSQQGVGGNQPQHF
TGTGCCAGCAGTCAACAGGGGGTCGGCGGCAATCAGCCCCAGCATTTT
>NA|NA|TRBV7-8|TRBJ1-5
CASSPGPGSNQPQHF
TGTGCCAGCAGCCCGGGGCCGGGGAGCAATCAGCCCCAGCATTTT
>NA|NA|TRBV4-2|TRBJ2-3
CASSQTTNTDTQYF
TGTGCCAGCAGCCAGACGACTAACACAGATACGCAGTATTTT
>NA|NA|TRBV7-2|TRBJ2-7
CASTQTGRSLEQYF
TGTGCCAGCACCCAGACTGGGCGGTCCCTAGAGCAGTACTTC
>NA|NA|TRBV10-3|TRBJ2-1
CAISESGGANEQFF
TGTGCCATCAGTGAGTCTGGGGGGGCTAATGAGCAGTTCTTC
>NA|NA|TRBV7-6|TRBJ1-5
CASSFDRNQPQHF
TGTGCCAGCAGCTTCGACAGGAATCAGCCCCAGCATTTT
>NA|TRBD1|TRBV7-7|TRBJ2-2
CASGTGGNTGELFF
TGTGCCAGCGGGACAGGGGGAAACACCGGGGAGCTGTTTTTT
>NA|NA|TRBV19|TRBJ1-5
CASSILGRSNQPQHF
TGTGCCAGTAGTATACTAGGACGGAGCAATCAGCCCCAGCATTTT
>NA|NA|TRBV7-9|TRBJ2-1
CASSYYSEQFF
TGTGCCAGCAGCTACTACAGCGAGCAGTTCTTC